What follows describes a single T cell receptor (beta chain). What it recognizes is unknown. With a much larger clone just one base away, this may be a read error. Isolation of PBMCs was performed on roughly 9 ml fresh peripheral blood. These data originate in a study of T cells in Graves' hyperthyroidism and ophthalmopathy. From germline, CDR1 is MNHEY and CDR2 SMNVEV (reference sequence). The CDR3 covers 15 residues. RNA transcripts provided the source from which TCR beta CDR3 regions were amplified. Carried out on the TCR CDR3, a first-round RT-PCR used the HTBI primer set. TCRdb independently ran MiXCR on the multiplex PCR reads; one entry per CDR3 protein. The sample has 45,000 to 75,000 distinct CDR3 sequences; 40% to 55% are singletons. Study-level results: Stable hyperthyroidism and ophthalmopathy were separated using 13 V-J signatures.

Sequenced input: blood. V gene TRBV27 combines with J gene TRBJ1-6, with D possibly being TRBD1 (5 bases). The sequence derives from a woman aged 25-40 years with Graves' ophthalmopathy. The CDR3 bases are TGTGCCAGCAGTAAGGAAGGGACCTATATTTCACCCCTCCACTTT. This encodes CASSKEGTYISPLHF.